These 3 T cell receptor beta chains originate from one sample sequenced in a study of cytotoxic CD8 clonotypes in ibrutinib-treated CLL. TCRdb's copy holds only in-frame clones and misses some; the assay was immunoSEQ multiplex PCR. The data show roughly 170,000 clones, under 85% seen once. The input for sequencing was PBMCs, taken after 24 months of ibrutinib treatment. These receptor sequences come from a human donor with chronic lymphocytic leukemia.

On this clone: Other DNA sequences in the sample encode the same CDR3. The CDR3 DNA follows: TGTGCCAGCAGTGAGGAGATGAACACTGAAGCTTTCTTT. Its translation is CASSEEMNTEAFF. The rearrangement uses TRBV2 and TRBJ1-1; D ambiguous. V lost 3 bases and J lost 0, with 5 bases in between. This CDR3 has 13 amino acids. From germline, CDR1 is SNHLY and CDR2 FYNNEI.

This chain uses TRBV9 with TRBJ2-1; D unclear. Trimming took off 3 bases at V and 8 bases at J, with 12 bases between the two ends. The CDR3 is 13 residues long. Germline assignment: CDR1 SGDLS and CDR2 YYNGEE. The CDR3: CASSAPASDEQFF. The CDR3 nucleotides are TGTGCCAGCAGCGCTCCGGCTTCGGATGAGCAGTTCTTC.

This rearrangement joins TRBV11-1 to TRBJ1-1, with D unclear. This CDR3 has 13 residues. With 3 bases removed from V and 1 base from J, the gap between germline ends came to 6 bases. The germline CDR1 and CDR2 sequences are SGHAT and FQDESV (reference sequence). Written as DNA, the CDR3 is TGTGCCAGCAGCTTGCCCAGGAACACTGAAGCTTTCTTT. It yields the protein CASSLPRNTEAFF.